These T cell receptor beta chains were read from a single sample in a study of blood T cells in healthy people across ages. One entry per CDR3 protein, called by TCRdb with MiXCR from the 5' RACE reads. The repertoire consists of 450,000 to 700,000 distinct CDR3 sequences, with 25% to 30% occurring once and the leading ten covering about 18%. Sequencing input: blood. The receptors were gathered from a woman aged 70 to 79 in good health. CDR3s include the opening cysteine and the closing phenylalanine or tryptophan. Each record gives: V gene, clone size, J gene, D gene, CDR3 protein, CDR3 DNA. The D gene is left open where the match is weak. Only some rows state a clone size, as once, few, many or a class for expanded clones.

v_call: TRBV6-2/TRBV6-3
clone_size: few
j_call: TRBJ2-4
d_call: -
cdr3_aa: CASSYSVYGGETSTLAKNIQYF
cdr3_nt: TGTGCCAGCAGTTACTCAGTCTACGGGGGCGAAACTTCGACCTTAGCCAAAAACATTCAGTACTTC

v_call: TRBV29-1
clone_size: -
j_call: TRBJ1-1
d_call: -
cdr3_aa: CSVGRSTLNTEAFF
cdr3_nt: TGCAGCGTTGGCCGCAGCACATTGAACACTGAAGCTTTCTTT

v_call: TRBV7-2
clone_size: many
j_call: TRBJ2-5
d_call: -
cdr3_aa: CASSLAGRGETQYF
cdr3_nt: TGCGCCAGCAGCTTGGCCGGGCGAGGAGAGACCCAGTACTTC

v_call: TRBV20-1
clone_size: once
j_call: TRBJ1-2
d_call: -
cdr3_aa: CSARQGGSNGYTF
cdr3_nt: TGCAGTGCTAGACAGGGAGGATCCAATGGCTACACCTTC

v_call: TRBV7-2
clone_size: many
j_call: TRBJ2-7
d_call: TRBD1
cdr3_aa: CASSTPGTGVYEQYF
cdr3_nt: TGTGCCAGCAGCACCCCCGGGACAGGGGTTTACGAGCAGTACTTC

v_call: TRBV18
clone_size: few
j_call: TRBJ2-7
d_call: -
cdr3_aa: CASSPLDYGEQYF
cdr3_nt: TGTGCCAGCTCACCTCTCGACTACGGGGAGCAGTACTTC

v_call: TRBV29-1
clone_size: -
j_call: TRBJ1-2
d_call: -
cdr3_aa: CSGQGNYGYTF
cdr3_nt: TGCAGCGGGCAGGGGAACTATGGCTACACCTTC

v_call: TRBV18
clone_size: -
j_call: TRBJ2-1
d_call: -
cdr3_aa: CASSPGRGRGLFWFDEQFF
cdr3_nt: TGTGCCAGCTCACCCGGGAGGGGGCGCGGTCTCTTTTGGTTCGATGAGCAGTTCTTC

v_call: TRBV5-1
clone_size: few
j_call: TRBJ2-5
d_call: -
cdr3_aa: CASSGRSGAETQYF
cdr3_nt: TGCGCCAGCAGCGGTCGGTCAGGTGCTGAGACCCAGTACTTC

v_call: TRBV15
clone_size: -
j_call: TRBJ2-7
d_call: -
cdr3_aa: CATSRDRADEQYF
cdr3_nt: TGTGCCACCAGCAGAGATCGGGCAGACGAGCAGTACTTC

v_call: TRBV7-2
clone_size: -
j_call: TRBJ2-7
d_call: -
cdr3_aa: CASSPRLLEQYF
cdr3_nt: TGTGCCAGCAGCCCCCGACTCCTCGAGCAGTACTTC

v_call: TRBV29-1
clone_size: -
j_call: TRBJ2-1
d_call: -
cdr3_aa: CSVDKGIGRGNEQFF
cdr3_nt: TGCAGCGTTGATAAGGGCATCGGGCGCGGCAATGAGCAGTTCTTC

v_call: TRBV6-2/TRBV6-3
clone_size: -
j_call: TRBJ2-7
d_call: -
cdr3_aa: CASSYGLAQTYEQYF
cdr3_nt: TGTGCCAGCAGTTACGGTCTAGCTCAAACCTACGAGCAGTACTTC

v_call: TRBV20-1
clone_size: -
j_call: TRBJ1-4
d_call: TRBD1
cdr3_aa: CSVTGGAEEKLFF
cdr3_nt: TGCAGTGTTACAGGGGGCGCAGAAGAAAAACTGTTTTTT

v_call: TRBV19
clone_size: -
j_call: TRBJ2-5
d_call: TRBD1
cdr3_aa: CASSIDGTGRGVTQYF
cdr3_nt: TGTGCCAGTAGTATAGATGGGACAGGGAGAGGTGTGACCCAGTACTTC

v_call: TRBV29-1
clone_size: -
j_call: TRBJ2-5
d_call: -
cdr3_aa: CSADTGQMETQYF
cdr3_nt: TGCAGCGCGGACACCGGACAGATGGAGACCCAGTACTTC

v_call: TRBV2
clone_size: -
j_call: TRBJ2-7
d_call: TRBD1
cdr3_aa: CASSWTGTYEQYF
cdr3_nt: TGTGCCAGCAGTTGGACAGGGACCTACGAGCAGTACTTC

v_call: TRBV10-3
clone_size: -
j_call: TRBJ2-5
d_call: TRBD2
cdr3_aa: CAISESRGGDQETQYF
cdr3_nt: TGTGCCATCAGTGAGTCGCGCGGGGGGGACCAAGAGACCCAGTACTTC

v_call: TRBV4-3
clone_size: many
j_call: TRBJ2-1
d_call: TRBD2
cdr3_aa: CASSQAGGSYNEQFF
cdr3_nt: TGCGCCAGCAGCCAGGCGGGGGGATCCTACAATGAGCAGTTCTTC

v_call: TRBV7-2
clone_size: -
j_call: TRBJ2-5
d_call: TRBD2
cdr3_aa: CASSSSPLAGGKETQYF
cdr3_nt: TGTGCCAGCAGCTCGTCCCCCCTAGCGGGGGGGAAAGAGACCCAGTACTTC

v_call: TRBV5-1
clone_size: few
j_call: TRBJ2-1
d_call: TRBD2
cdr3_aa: CASSLVGGGNNEQFF
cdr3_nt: TGCGCCAGCAGCTTGGTTGGGGGGGGAAACAATGAGCAGTTCTTC

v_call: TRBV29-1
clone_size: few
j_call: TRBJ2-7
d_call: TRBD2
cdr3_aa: CSSISGGAYEQYF
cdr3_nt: TGCAGCTCAATCAGCGGGGGGGCCTACGAGCAGTACTTC

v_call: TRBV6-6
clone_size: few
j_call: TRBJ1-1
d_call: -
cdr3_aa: CASSYGTQGTEAFF
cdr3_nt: TGTGCCAGCAGTTACGGGACGCAGGGGACTGAAGCTTTCTTT

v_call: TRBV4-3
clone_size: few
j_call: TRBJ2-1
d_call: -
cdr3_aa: CASSRDPVYNEQFF
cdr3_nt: TGCGCCAGCAGTCGGGACCCGGTGTACAATGAGCAGTTCTTC

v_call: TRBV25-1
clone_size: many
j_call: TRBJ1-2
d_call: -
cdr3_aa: CASSEVGDLAYGYTF
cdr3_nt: TGTGCCAGCAGTGAGGTTGGCGATCTGGCGTATGGCTACACCTTC

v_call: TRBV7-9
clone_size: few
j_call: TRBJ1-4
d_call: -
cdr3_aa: CASSPRDPNEKLFF
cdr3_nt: TGTGCCAGCAGTCCGCGAGACCCCAATGAAAAACTGTTTTTT